This T cell receptor beta chain comes out of a study of response to subunit inactivated influenza vaccine. V dropped 3 bases and J dropped 0 bases, with 11 bases sitting between them. This CDR3 is 15 amino acids long. The V gene's germline CDR1 is DFQATT and CDR2 SNEGSKA (reference sequence). Each CDR3 protein is one row after TCRdb ran MiXCR on the RT-PCR reads. Of hundreds of thousands of distinct CDR3 sequences in the sample, around 11% were seen once. This clonotype was detected only a few times. These sequences were also reported in another study, on T cells expressing NK-cell markers. From that study: In generating TCR beta cDNA, 5'RACE template switching with UMIs was used.

Sequences were derived from PBMCs from blood, sampled on the day of vaccination. The receptor was derived from a man aged 45-65 years who received an inactivated influenza vaccine. The chain has TRBV20-1 and TRBJ2-2, with a weak D call TRBD1 (5 bases). CDR3 coding DNA: TGCAGTGCTAGTTCTTGGGGCACGAACACCGGGGAGCTGTTTTTT. Residues: CSASSWGTNTGELFF.